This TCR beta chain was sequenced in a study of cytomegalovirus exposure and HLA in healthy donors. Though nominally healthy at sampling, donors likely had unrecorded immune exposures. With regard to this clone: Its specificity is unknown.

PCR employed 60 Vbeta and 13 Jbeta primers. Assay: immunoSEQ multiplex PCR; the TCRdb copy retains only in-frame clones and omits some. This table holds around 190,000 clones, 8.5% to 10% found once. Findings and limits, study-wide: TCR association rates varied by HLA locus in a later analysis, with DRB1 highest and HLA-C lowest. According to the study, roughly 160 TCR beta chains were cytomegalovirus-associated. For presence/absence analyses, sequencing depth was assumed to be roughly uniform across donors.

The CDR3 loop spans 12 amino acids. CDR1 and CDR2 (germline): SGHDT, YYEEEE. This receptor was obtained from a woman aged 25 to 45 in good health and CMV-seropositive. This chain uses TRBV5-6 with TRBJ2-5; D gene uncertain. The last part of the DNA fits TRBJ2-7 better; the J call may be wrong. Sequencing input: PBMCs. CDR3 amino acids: CASSLVGYEQYF. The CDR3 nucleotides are TGTGCCAGCAGCTTGGTGGGCTACGAGCAGTACTTC.